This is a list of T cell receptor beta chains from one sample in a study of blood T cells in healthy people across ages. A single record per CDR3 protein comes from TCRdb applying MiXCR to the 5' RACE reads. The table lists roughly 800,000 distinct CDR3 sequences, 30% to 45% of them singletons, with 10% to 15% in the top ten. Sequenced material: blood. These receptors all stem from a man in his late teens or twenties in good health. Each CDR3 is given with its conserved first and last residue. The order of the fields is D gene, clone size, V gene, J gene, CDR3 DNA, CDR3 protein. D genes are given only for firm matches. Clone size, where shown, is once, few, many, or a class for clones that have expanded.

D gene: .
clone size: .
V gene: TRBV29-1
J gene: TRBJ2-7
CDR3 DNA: TGCAGCGTTGTTAAGCGCAACTCCTACGAGCAGTACTTC
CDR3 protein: CSVVKRNSYEQYF

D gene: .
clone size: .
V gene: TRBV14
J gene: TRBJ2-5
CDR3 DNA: TGTGCCAGCAGCCAAGTCGCCCATGGGCAGTACTTC
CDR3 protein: CASSQVAHGQYF

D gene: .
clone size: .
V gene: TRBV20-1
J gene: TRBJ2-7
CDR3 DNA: TGCAGTGCTAGTTCCGGTCTAGAAAGCTCCTACGAGCAGTACTTC
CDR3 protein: CSASSGLESSYEQYF

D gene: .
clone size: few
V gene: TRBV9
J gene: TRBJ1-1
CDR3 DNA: TGTGCCAGCAGCGTAGTGGGGCTACTGGGTATCATGAACACTGAAGCTTTCTTT
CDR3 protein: CASSVVGLLGIMNTEAFF

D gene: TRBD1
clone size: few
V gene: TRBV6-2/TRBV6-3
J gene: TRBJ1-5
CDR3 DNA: TGTGCCAGCAGTTACCCCAGGGGGGATCAGCCCCAGCATTTT
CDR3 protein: CASSYPRGDQPQHF

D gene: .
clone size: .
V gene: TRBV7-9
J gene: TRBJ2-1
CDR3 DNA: TGTGCCAGCAGCTTTTCAGGGGGGAATGAGCAGTTCTTC
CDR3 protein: CASSFSGGNEQFF

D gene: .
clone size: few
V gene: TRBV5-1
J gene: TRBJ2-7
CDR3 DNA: TGCGCCAGCAGCTTGCGGGGGGCTTCCTACGAGCAGTACTTC
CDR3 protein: CASSLRGASYEQYF

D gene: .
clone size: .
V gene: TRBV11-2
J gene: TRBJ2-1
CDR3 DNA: TGTGCCAGCAGCTTACACCCGCTTCGGGAAAGCTCCTACAATGAGCAGTTCTTC
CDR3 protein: CASSLHPLRESSYNEQFF

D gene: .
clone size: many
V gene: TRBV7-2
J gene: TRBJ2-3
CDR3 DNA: TGTGCCAGCAGCTTGACGGGGTACACAGATACGCAGTATTTT
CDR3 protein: CASSLTGYTDTQYF

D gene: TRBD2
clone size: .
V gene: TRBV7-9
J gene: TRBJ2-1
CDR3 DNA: TGTGCCAACAGCTCCTCGGGACTAGCGGGGGGGAGGTGGCACAATGAGCAGTTCTTC
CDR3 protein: CANSSSGLAGGRWHNEQFF

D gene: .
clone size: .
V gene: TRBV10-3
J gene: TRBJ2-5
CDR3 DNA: TGTGCCACCGGAACCTTCACTAGCTTGGGAGGACAGCGCGGGACCCAGTACTTC
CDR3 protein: CATGTFTSLGGQRGTQYF

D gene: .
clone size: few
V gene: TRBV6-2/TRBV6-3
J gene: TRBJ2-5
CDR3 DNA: TGTGCCAGCAGTTACAATTCAGGGACGGAGACCCAGTACTTC
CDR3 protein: CASSYNSGTETQYF

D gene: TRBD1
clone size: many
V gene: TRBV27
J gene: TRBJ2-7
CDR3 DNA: TGTGCCAGCCAAAACCCCGGGACAGGGGACTACGAGCAGTACTTC
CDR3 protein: CASQNPGTGDYEQYF

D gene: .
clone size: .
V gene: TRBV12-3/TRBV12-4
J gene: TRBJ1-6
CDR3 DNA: TGTGCCAGCACCGGGACGGCGAGCTCCTATAATTCACCCCTCCACTTT
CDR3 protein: CASTGTASSYNSPLHF

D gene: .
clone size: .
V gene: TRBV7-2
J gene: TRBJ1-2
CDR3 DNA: TGTGCCAGCAGCCGGCCCAGCAGTGGGAGAGGCTACACCTTC
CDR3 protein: CASSRPSSGRGYTF

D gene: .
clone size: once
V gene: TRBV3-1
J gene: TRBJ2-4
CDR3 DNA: TGTGCCAGCAGCAAAGCGGAACTAGCCAAAAACATTCAGTACTTC
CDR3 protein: CASSKAELAKNIQYF

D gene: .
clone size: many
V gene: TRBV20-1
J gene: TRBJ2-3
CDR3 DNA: TGCAGTGCTAGACCGGGGGATAGCACAGATACGCAGTATTTT
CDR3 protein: CSARPGDSTDTQYF

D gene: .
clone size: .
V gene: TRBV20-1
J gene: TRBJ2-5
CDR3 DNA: TGCAGTGCTAGAGGGGGAATAGGCCAAGAGACCCAGTACTTC
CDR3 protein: CSARGGIGQETQYF

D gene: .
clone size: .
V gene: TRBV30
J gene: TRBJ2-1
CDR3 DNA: TGTGCCTGGGTGATGGACATGAGCTCCTACAATGAGCAGTTCTTC
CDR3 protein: CAWVMDMSSYNEQFF

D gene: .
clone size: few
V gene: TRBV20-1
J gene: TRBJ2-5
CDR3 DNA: TGCAGTGCAGAGACCCACGGTGTGGAGACCCAGTACTTC
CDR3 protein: CSAETHGVETQYF

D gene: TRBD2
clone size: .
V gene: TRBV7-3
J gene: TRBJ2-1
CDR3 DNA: TGTGCCAGCAGCTCGACTAGCGGGGCGGGCTACAATGAGCAGTTCTTC
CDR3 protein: CASSSTSGAGYNEQFF

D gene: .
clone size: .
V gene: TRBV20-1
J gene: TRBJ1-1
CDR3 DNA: TGCAGTGCTAGAGAGTCCTTCCACGCTGAAGCTTTCTTT
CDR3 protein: CSARESFHAEAFF

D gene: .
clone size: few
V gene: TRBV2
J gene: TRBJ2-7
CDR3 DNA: TGTGCCAGCAGCATAATAGGACAGTACTTC
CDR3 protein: CASSIIGQYF

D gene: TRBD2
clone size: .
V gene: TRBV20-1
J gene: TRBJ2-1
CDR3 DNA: TGCAGTGCCATTGGACTAGCGGGGGCCCAGCAGTTCTTC
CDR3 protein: CSAIGLAGAQQFF

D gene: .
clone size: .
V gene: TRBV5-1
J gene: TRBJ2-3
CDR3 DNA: TGCGCCAGCAGCGACCCAGGGGAGGATACGCAGTATTTT
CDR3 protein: CASSDPGEDTQYF

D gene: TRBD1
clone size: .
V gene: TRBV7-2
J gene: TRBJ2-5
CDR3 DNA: TGTGCCAGCAGCTCGACGGGACAGGGGAAATTGTACCAAGAGACCCAGTACTTC
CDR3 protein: CASSSTGQGKLYQETQYF

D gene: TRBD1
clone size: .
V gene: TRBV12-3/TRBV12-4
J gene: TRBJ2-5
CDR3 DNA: TGTGCCAGCAGTGTTAGACAGGGAAGGGTCCAGTACTTC
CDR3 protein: CASSVRQGRVQYF

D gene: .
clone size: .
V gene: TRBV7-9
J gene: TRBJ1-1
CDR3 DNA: TGTGCCAGCAGCCCGGACGGCAGCGTCACTGAAGCTTTCTTT
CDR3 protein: CASSPDGSVTEAFF

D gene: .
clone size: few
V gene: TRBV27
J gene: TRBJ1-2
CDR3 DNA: TGTGCCAGCAGTTTATTTTACGGATATGGCTACACCTTC
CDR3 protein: CASSLFYGYGYTF

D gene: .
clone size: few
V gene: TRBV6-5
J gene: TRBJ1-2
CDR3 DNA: TGTGCCAGCAGTTACTCATCCAGCAGAGACTATGGCTACACCTTC
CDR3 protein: CASSYSSSRDYGYTF

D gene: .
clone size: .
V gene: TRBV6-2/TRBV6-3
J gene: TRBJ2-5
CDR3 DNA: TGTGCCAGCAGTTACCCCCGCAACAGACAAGAGACCCAGTACTTC
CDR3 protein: CASSYPRNRQETQYF

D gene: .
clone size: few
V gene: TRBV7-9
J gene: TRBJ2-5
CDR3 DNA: TGTGCCAGCTTCGGGGGGCCGGGACAAGAGACCCAGTACTTC
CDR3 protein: CASFGGPGQETQYF

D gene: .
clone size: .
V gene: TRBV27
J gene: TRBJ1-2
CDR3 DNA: TGTGCCAGCAGTGTTCGGGGGGCAGGGGATGGCTACACCTTC
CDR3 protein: CASSVRGAGDGYTF

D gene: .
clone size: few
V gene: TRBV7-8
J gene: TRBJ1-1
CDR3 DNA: TGTGCCAGCAGCTTAGCGCGGAGGGGCCAAGGGGGCACTGAAGCTTTCTTT
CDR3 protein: CASSLARRGQGGTEAFF

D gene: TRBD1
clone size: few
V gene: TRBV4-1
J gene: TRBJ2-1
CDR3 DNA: TGCGCCAGCAGCCACTCGGGACAGGGGTCCTACAATGAGCAGTTCTTC
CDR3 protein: CASSHSGQGSYNEQFF

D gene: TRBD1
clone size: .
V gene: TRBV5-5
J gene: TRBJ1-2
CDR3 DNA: TGTGCCAGCAGCTTGGTCTCGGGGACAGCTAACTATGGCTGCACCTTC
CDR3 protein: CASSLVSGTANYGCTF

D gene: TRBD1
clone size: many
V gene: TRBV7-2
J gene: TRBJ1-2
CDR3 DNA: TGTGCCAGCAGCTTATGGGACAGGGCCGACGGCTACACCTTC
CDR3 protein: CASSLWDRADGYTF

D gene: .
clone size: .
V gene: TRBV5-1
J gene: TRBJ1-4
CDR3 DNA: TGCGCCAGCAGCTTGGTAGGGCTAGGTGAAAAACTGTTTTTT
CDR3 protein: CASSLVGLGEKLFF

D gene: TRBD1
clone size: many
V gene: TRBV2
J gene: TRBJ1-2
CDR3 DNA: TGTGCCAGCACCCTGGGGGACAGCTATGGCTACACCTTC
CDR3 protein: CASTLGDSYGYTF

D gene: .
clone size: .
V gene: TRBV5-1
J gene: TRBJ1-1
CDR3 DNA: TGCGCCAGCAGCCCAACCAGGAGCTTGAACACTGAAGTTTTCTTT
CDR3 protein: CASSPTRSLNTEVFF

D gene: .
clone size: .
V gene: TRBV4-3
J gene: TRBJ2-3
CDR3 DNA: TGCGCCAGCAGCCAGGAACTAGCTGAAATAGATACGCAGTATTTT
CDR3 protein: CASSQELAEIDTQYF

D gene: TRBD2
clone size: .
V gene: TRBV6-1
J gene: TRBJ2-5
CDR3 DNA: TGTGCCAGCAGTGACCCGGGACTAGGGCCCTTAGGGATTCAGTACTTC
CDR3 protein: CASSDPGLGPLGIQYF

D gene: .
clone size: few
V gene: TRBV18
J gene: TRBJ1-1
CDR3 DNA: TGTGCCAGCGGCGCAATGGGAGGGCAGAACACTGAAGCTTTCTTT
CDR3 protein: CASGAMGGQNTEAFF

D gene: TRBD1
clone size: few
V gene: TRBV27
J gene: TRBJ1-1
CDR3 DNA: TGTGCCAGCAGTTTAGGTTTGGGACAGGGTGGGATTGGGACTGAAGCTTTCTTT
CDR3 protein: CASSLGLGQGGIGTEAFF

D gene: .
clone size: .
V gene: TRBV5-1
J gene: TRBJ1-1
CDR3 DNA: TGCGCCAGCAGTTCGGGGGACATAGTGGGCACTGAAGCTTTCTTT
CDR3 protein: CASSSGDIVGTEAFF

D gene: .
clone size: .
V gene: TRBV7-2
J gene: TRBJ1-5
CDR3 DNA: TGTGCCAGCAGCCCTGCCCCCGGTCAGGGCAATCAGCCCCAGCATTTT
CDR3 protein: CASSPAPGQGNQPQHF

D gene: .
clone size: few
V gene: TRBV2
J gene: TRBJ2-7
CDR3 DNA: TGTGCCAGCATTAACGGACCCTACGAGCAGTACTTC
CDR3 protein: CASINGPYEQYF

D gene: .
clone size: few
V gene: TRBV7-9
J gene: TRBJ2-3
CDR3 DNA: TGTGCCAGCAGCCCACCGGGACAAACTAGCACAGATACGCAGTATTTT
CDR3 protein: CASSPPGQTSTDTQYF

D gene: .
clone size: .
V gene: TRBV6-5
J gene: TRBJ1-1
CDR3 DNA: TGTGCCAGCACCCCCCGGACTGGGGGCGGCACTGAAGCTTTCTTT
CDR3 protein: CASTPRTGGGTEAFF